This T cell receptor beta chain was recorded in a study of blood T cell repertoires in COVID-19. Overall study context: Both acute and convalescent COVID-19 samples were obtained from the United States, Italy and Spain. PBMCs, B-cell-depleted T cells, or T cells were the source of the cDNA or gDNA that made up the material.

V shed 3 bases, J shed 5 bases, and the junction held 17 bases outside the gene matches. The CDR3 totals 19 residues. Original analysis: Amplifying reference gene primers gave estimates of nucleated cell counts. TCRdb's copy holds only in-frame clones and misses some; the assay was immunoSEQ multiplex PCR. V, J and clone size derive from that table, while D and trimming were established from the DNA sequence. The table has a few hundred thousand clones, roughly 89% seen once. The chain has TRBV5-3 and TRBJ1-6; 7 bases map to TRBD1. TRBV5-3 is sorted into the ORF group, with uncertain function. Source material: peripheral blood. The sequence derives from a man between 25 and 39 years old with acute or convalescent COVID-19. The CDR3 nucleotides read TGTGCCAGAAGCTGGACAGGTAGGGTATTAGGGTCCGATAATTCACCCCTCCACTTT. Its protein product is CARSWTGRVLGSDNSPLHF.